A single sample gave rise to the 26 T cell receptor beta chains below, sequenced in a study of shared clonotypes between healthy human individuals. The data were produced by immunoSEQ multiplex PCR, yet TCRdb's version contains in-frame clones alone and is incomplete. Among fewer than 550,000 clones listed, around 79% were seen once. Sequencing input: PBMCs. The source is a woman between 40 and 55 years old in good health. Some clones in this sample may be carry-over from other donors' samples.

CDR3 sequence: CASSVRQGVRSGNTIYF. CDR3 nucleotide sequence: TGTGCCAGCAGTGTGAGACAGGGGGTGCGCTCTGGAAACACCATATATTTT. The gene calls are TRBV25-1 and TRBJ1-3, with TRBD1 identical over 9 bases. The CDR3 is 17 residues long. Losses at the gene ends were 4 bases for V and 0 bases for J; bases not matched to a gene: 7. Germline V gene data show CDR1 as MGHDK and CDR2 as SYGVNS.

The chain employs TRBV2 and TRBJ1-2; D uncertain. Deletions cut 3 bases from V and 3 bases from J, with 8 bases between. The V gene's germline CDR1 is SNHLY and CDR2 FYNNEI. This CDR3 is 13 amino acids long. In DNA, the CDR3 is TGTGCCAGCAGTGAGGGGTTCGACTATGGCTACACCTTC. This codes for CASSEGFDYGYTF. Looking up the rest from reference TRBV2 and TRBJ1-2 gives the full variable domain: EPEVTQTPSHQVTQMGQEVILRCVPISNHLYFYWYRQILGQKVEFLVSFYNNEISEKSEIFDDQFSVERPDGSNFTLKIRSTKLEDSAMYFCASSEGFDYGYTFGSGTRLTVV.

The V and J genes are TRBV6-1 and TRBJ1-6; tentative D call: TRBD1 (5 bases). The V gene lost 4 bases and the J gene lost 0 bases, with 10 bases spanning the gap. Germline loops: CDR1 MNHNS, CDR2 SASEGT. This CDR3 is 16 amino acids long. The CDR3 spells CASSGGTVSYNSPLHF. The CDR3 bases are TGTGCCAGCAGTGGGGGGACGGTCTCCTATAATTCACCCCTCCACTTT.

This clone was seen a single time. J is TRBJ2-7 and V is TRBV11-2, with D maybe TRBD2 (6 bases). V lost 4 bases to trimming and J lost 2 bases, with 15 bases between them. The CDR3 has 15 amino acids. Per the germline V gene, CDR1 is SGHAT and CDR2 is FQNNGV. DNA of the CDR3: TGTGCCAGCAGCTACCACCGGGACTTAGCCTACGAGCAGTACTTC. Amino acid sequence: CASSYHRDLAYEQYF.

The chain employs TRBV9 and TRBJ2-5; 12 bases match TRBD2. CDR1 and CDR2 from the germline V gene are SGDLS and YYNGEE. V lost 4 bases and J lost 5; bases outside the gene matches: 9. The length of the CDR3 is 16 residues. DNA for the CDR3: TGTGCCAGCAGCACCTCTAGCGGGAGGGCCGGGGAGACCCAGTACTTC. Amino acids: CASSTSSGRAGETQYF. The entire variable domain, with the rest obtained from reference TRBV9 and TRBJ2-5, is as follows: DSGVTQTPKHLITATGQRVTLRCSPRSGDLSVYWYQQSLDQGLQFLIQYYNGEERAKGNILERFSAQQFPDLHSELNLSSLELGDSALYFCASSTSSGRAGETQYFGPGTRLLVL.

The V call is TRBV4-1, the J call TRBJ2-5; 10 nucleotides agree with TRBD2. The germline V gene has CDR1 MGHRA and CDR2 YSYEKL. Unmatched junction bases numbered 14, after V lost 2 bases and J lost 5 bases. This CDR3 contains 18 residues. The CDR3 sequence is CASSQKPLLAGFGETQYF. The CDR3, as DNA: TGCGCCAGCAGCCAAAAACCCCTACTAGCGGGATTCGGGGAGACCCAGTACTTC.

The gene calls are TRBV2 and TRBJ1-5; D perhaps matches TRBD1 (5 bases). Trimming cost V 2 bases and J 1 base, with 15 bases left between them. Germline V gene lookup returns CDR1 SNHLY and CDR2 FYNNEI. This CDR3 spans 17 amino acids. CDR3 in DNA: TGTGCCAGCAGTGAATCTAGGGGCGCGAGAAGCAATCAGCCCCAGCATTTT. This translates into CASSESRGARSNQPQHF.

This clone was recorded once. The gene calls are TRBV2 and TRBJ2-5, with no clear D. CDR1 is SNHLY, CDR2 FYNNEI, per germline. The CDR3 is 13 residues long. V was cut by 4 bases and J by 0 bases, with 6 bases left in between. Here the CDR3 reads CASSVRNQETQYF. CDR3 in DNA: TGTGCCAGCAGTGTCAGAAACCAAGAGACCCAGTACTTC.

This chain joins TRBV2 and TRBJ1-5; weak D call: TRBD1 (6 bases). This CDR3 spans 14 amino acids. V was clipped by 7 bases and J by 0 bases, with 10 bases between them. CDR1 is SNHLY, CDR2 FYNNEI, per germline. CDR3 in DNA: TGTGCCAGCACAAAGGACAGTAGCAATCAGCCCCAGCATTTT. This codes for CASTKDSSNQPQHF.

The V and J genes are TRBV9 and TRBJ1-2; 10 positions match TRBD1. The CDR3 consists of 15 residues. V shed 4 bases, J shed 7 bases, and the junction held 10 bases outside the gene matches. The V gene's germline CDR1 is SGDLS and CDR2 YYNGEE. The CDR3 here is CASSPQDRGLFGYTF. The CDR3 coding sequence is TGTGCCAGCAGCCCGCAGGACAGGGGGTTGTTTGGCTACACCTTC.

This rearrangement joins TRBV29-1 to TRBJ2-1, with TRBD2 matching 10 bases. The CDR3 consists of 14 residues. The V and J ends lost 7 bases and 3 bases, in that order; junction bases with no gene match: 6. Germline CDR1 and CDR2: SQVTM and ANQGSEA. CDR3 nucleotides: TGCAGCGGCTCTAGCGGGAGTATCTACAATGAGCAGTTCTTC. Translated: CSGSSGSIYNEQFF.

The chain employs TRBV7-2 and TRBJ2-4, with TRBD1 as a possible D gene (5 bases). CDR3 length: 15 amino acids. V lost 5 bases and J lost 0, with 11 bases in between. Looked up from germline, CDR1 is SGHTA and CDR2 is FQGNSA. The CDR3 loop reads CASSQGALAKNIQYF. The DNA of the CDR3 is TGTGCCAGCAGCCAGGGTGCATTAGCCAAAAACATTCAGTACTTC.

The chain carries TRBV5-6 and TRBJ1-1, with D perhaps matching TRBD1 (6 bases). Germline V gene data show CDR1 as SGHDT and CDR2 as YYEEEE. The CDR3 has 18 amino acids. Trimming pared 1 base from V and 1 base from J, leaving 20 bases between. CDR3 in amino acids: CASSLFDRGRVRNTEAFF. As DNA, the CDR3 is TGTGCCAGCAGCTTGTTTGACCGGGGGCGAGTAAGGAACACTGAAGCTTTCTTT.

The chain carries TRBV19 and TRBJ2-3, with 14 bases fitting TRBD2. The germline V gene encodes CDR1 LNHDA and CDR2 SQIVND (reference sequence). The CDR3 consists of 19 residues. V gave up 3 bases and J gave up 0 bases; unmatched junction bases: 8. This CDR3 is CASSILGLAGGGSTDTQYF. For the CDR3, the DNA is TGTGCCAGTAGTATTCTCGGACTAGCGGGAGGAGGTAGCACAGATACGCAGTATTTT.

The chain has TRBV5-1 and TRBJ2-5, with a possible D match to TRBD1 (6 bases). V was trimmed by 1 base and J by 5 bases, leaving 9 bases between them. CDR1 is SGHRS, CDR2 YFSETQ, per germline. The CDR3 is 13 residues long. The CDR3 nucleotides are TGCGCCAGCAGCTTGCAGGGGCGGGAGACCCAGTACTTC. Translation gives CASSLQGRETQYF.

The chain links TRBV2 to TRBJ2-5, with 8 bases matching TRBD2. Germline loops: CDR1 SNHLY, CDR2 FYNNEI. V shed 0 bases and J 3 bases; nucleotides not matched to a gene: 12. This CDR3 has 18 residues. The CDR3 DNA follows: TGTGCCAGCAGTGAAGCAAGGCGCACTAGCGGAGAAGAAGAGACCCAGTACTTC. It translates to CASSEARRTSGEEETQYF.

This clone was seen only a few times. Other DNA sequences in the sample encode the same CDR3. This chain links TRBV11-2 with TRBJ2-5; maybe TRBD1 (5 bases). The J call may be in error: the DNA end matches TRBJ2-7 better. Germline V gene lookup returns CDR1 SGHAT and CDR2 FQNNGV. The CDR3 sequence is 14 residues long. This CDR3 reads CASSLVQGSYEQYF. The CDR3 DNA sequence: TGTGCCAGCAGCTTAGTGCAGGGATCCTACGAGCAGTACTTC.

The rearrangement joins TRBV4-3 to TRBJ2-3, with D perhaps given as TRBD1 or TRBD2 (5 bases each). Trimming cost V 2 bases and J 1 base, with 13 bases left between them. This CDR3 is built from 16 residues. Germline V gene lookup returns CDR1 LGHNA and CDR2 YSLEER. CDR3: CASSQLGTIRTDTQYF. The CDR3 DNA sequence: TGCGCCAGCAGCCAACTGGGGACCATCCGCACAGATACGCAGTATTTT.

The V call is TRBV29-1, the J call TRBJ2-7, with TRBD1 as a possible D gene (5 bases). The germline V gene has CDR1 SQVTM and CDR2 ANQGSEA. The V end lost 4 bases, the J end lost 6 bases, and 19 bases lay between the germline ends. This CDR3 contains 14 residues. For the CDR3, the DNA is TGCAGCGTTGCCCCCCCCCGAACAGGTGCCGAGCAGTACTTC. Its protein product is CSVAPPRTGAEQYF.

This chain connects TRBV9 to TRBJ1-4; D is possibly TRBD1 (6 bases). The CDR3 totals 15 residues. The V and J ends lost 3 bases and 2 bases respectively, with 11 bases between them. Germline lookup yields CDR1 SGDLS and CDR2 YYNGEE. CDR3 in DNA: TGTGCCAGCAGCGCCGGGACACATACTAATGAAAAACTGTTTTTT. It translates to CASSAGTHTNEKLFF.

This chain links TRBV7-3 with TRBJ2-1, with D possibly TRBD1 on 5 matching bases. Germline CDR1 SGHTA, CDR2 FQGTGA. Trimming removed 7 bases from V and 9 bases from J, with 16 bases in between. The CDR3 is 13 amino acids. The CDR3: CASNVGATGEQFF. Written as DNA, the CDR3 is TGTGCCAGCAACGTAGGGGCTACGGGTGAGCAGTTCTTC.

This clone was seen more than once but under ten times. The chain links TRBV11-2 to TRBJ2-3; 9 bases line up with TRBD2. Unmatched junction bases numbered 11, after V lost 7 bases and J lost 6 bases. CDR1 and CDR2 from the germline V gene are SGHAT and FQNNGV. This CDR3 comprises 15 residues. CDR3 loop: CASTFASGETDTQYF. The CDR3 DNA sequence: TGTGCCAGCACCTTCGCTAGCGGGGAGACGGATACGCAGTATTTT. The whole variable domain, filled in from reference TRBV11-2 and TRBJ2-3, reads EAGVAQSPRYKIIEKRQSVAFWCNPISGHATLYWYQQILGQGPKLLIQFQNNGVVDDSQLPKDRFSAERLKGVDSTLKIQPAKLEDSAVYLCASTFASGETDTQYFGPGTRLTVL.

The chain joins TRBV18 to TRBJ1-2, with D possibly matching TRBD1 (5 bases). The CDR3 is made up of 14 amino acids. Per the germline V gene, CDR1 is KGHSH and CDR2 is LQKENI. The V end was cut by 3 bases, the J end by 3 bases, with 11 bases between. The CDR3 is CASSPGLGDYGYTF. The CDR3 region has the DNA TGTGCCAGCTCACCGGGTCTGGGGGACTATGGCTACACCTTC.

The chain has TRBV18 and TRBJ1-2; TRBD1 aligns across 8 bases. The CDR3 runs to 16 residues. V lost 1 base to trimming and J lost 1 base; unmatched junction nucleotides: 5. Germline-derived CDR1 and CDR2 are KGHSH and LQKENI. The CDR3: CASSPRQGSFNYGYTF. The CDR3 DNA follows: TGTGCCAGCTCACCACGACAGGGGTCGTTTAACTATGGCTACACCTTC. The full variable domain, in which reference TRBV18 and TRBJ1-2 provide the parts outside the CDR3, is NAGVMQNPRHLVRRRGQEARLRCSPMKGHSHVYWYRQLPEEGLKFMVYLQKENIIDESGMPKERFSAEFPKEGPSILRIQQVVRGDSAAYFCASSPRQGSFNYGYTFGSGTRLTVV.

The chain is built from TRBV2 and TRBJ2-1; TRBD2 agrees at 7 bases. The J segment lost 2 bases and the V segment lost 3 bases, leaving 4 bases of the junction unmatched. The germline gives CDR1 SNHLY, CDR2 FYNNEI. The CDR3 spans 15 residues. This CDR3 is CASSEGLQTYNEQFF. CDR3 sequence (DNA): TGTGCCAGCAGTGAGGGACTACAGACCTACAATGAGCAGTTCTTC.

This clone was counted once. The gene calls are TRBV5-8 and TRBJ2-1, with a possible D match to TRBD2 (6 bases). Per germline, CDR1 SGHTS and CDR2 YDEGEE. This CDR3 has 15 residues. Trimming removed 1 base from V and 9 bases from J, with 17 bases in between. DNA of the CDR3: TGTGCCAGCAGCTTGTGGCCTAGGGGTAGCGGTGAGCAGTTCTTC. Amino acids: CASSLWPRGSGEQFF.